This T cell receptor (beta chain) came from a study of T cell clonotyping in hematopoietic cell transplantation. Broader study findings: Broader posttransplant TCR repertoire diversity was predicted by graft donor and pretransplant recipient Inverse Simpson Index values.

Of note for this clone: The antigen is not known.

The CDR3 has 14 residues. CDR1 MGHRA and CDR2 YSYEKL come from the germline V gene. V was trimmed by 3 bases and J by 4 bases, leaving 12 bases between them. Sequencing was performed with immunoSEQ multiplex PCR; in TCRdb, only in-frame clones are kept and a portion is missing. The sample records over 35,000 clones, about 87% being singletons. The specimen sequenced was peripheral blood mononuclear cells. This sequence was found in a woman aged 40 to 50 in good health. Some clones in this sample may be carry-over from other donors' samples. The chain uses TRBV4-1 and TRBJ1-1, with a possible D match to TRBD1 (5 bases). CDR3 nucleotides: TGCGCCAGCAGCCACAGGGAGTGGGGCACTGAAGCTTTCTTT. Its protein is CASSHREWGTEAFF.